Listed below are T cell receptor beta chains from one sample, sequenced in a study of blood T cell repertoires in COVID-19. Libraries were prepared by immunoSEQ multiplex PCR; TCRdb keeps only in-frame clonotypes and omits some of them. The sample holds 390,000 or so clones, more than 80% seen once. The specimen sequenced was PBMCs or T cells enriched from blood (not recorded which). The receptor source for this set is a man aged 18 to 29 who had recovered from COVID-19. Both conserved end residues are part of each CDR3. Fields, in order: D gene, J gene, V gene, CDR3 DNA, CDR3 protein. The D gene is left open where the match is weak.

>TRBD2|TRBJ2-3|TRBV5-1
TGCGCCAGCAGCTATGGGACTAGCGGGGGGAGGACAGATACGCAGTATTTT
CASSYGTSGGRTDTQYF
>TRBD1|TRBJ2-7|TRBV5-1
TGCGCCAGCAGCTCCCGGGACAGTAGCCTCCACGAGCAGTACTTC
CASSSRDSSLHEQYF
>.|TRBJ1-1|TRBV18
TGTGCCAGCTCACCACAGGGAATTGAGGGCACTGAAGCTTTCTTT
CASSPQGIEGTEAFF
>.|TRBJ2-7|TRBV6-5
TGTGCCAGCAGTTACACCCAGAATTACGAGCAGTACTTC
CASSYTQNYEQYF
>.|TRBJ1-3|TRBV3-1/TRBV3-2
TGTGCCAGCAGCCAAAACCGGGTCTCTGGAAACACCATATATTTT
CASSQNRVSGNTIYF
>.|TRBJ1-2|TRBV4-2
TGTGCCAGCAGCCAAGAAAGGATGGGGAGGGACTTCAACTATGGCTACACCTTC
CASSQERMGRDFNYGYTF
>TRBD1|TRBJ1-6|TRBV2
TGTGCCAGCAGGGCTGACAGGGCTAATTCACCCCTCCACTTT
CASRADRANSPLHF
>TRBD1|TRBJ1-1|TRBV29-1
TGCAGCGTTGAAGCCTTGACAGGGGCCACTGAAGCTTTCTTT
CSVEALTGATEAFF
>.|TRBJ1-5|TRBV6-1
TGTGCCAGCAGTGAAGTACAGGGTCAGCCCCAGCATTTT
CASSEVQGQPQHF
>TRBD1|TRBJ1-3|TRBV27
TGTGCCAGCAGTCCAAAGACAGGGAGCACTGGAAACACCATATATTTT
CASSPKTGSTGNTIYF